A single sample gave rise to the 2 T cell receptor beta chains below, sequenced in a study of T cells in Graves' hyperthyroidism and ophthalmopathy. TCR beta CDR3 sequences were amplified from RNA transcripts. Researchers ran a first-round RT-PCR on the TCR CDR3 using the HTBI primer set. TCRdb ran MiXCR on the multiplex PCR reads and lists one entry per CDR3 protein. The profile shows about 350,000 distinct CDR3 sequences, approximately 15% of them singletons. The sample was blood. These receptors originate from a woman aged 30 to 39 with Graves' hyperthyroidism.

This clonotype was detected ten times or more. The CDR3: CASSRTKETQYF. In DNA form, the CDR3 reads TGTGCCAGCAGTAGGACCAAAGAGACCCAGTACTTC. The rearrangement joins TRBV12-3 or TRBV12-4 to TRBJ2-5; D remains unclear. Trimming took 5 bases from V and 3 from J, leaving 7 bases between them. The length of the CDR3 is 12 residues.

The sample holds a few counts of this clonotype. The chain uses TRBV29-1 and TRBJ2-1, with D possibly TRBD1 on 5 matching bases. Per the germline V gene, CDR1 is SQVTM and CDR2 is ANQGSEA. This CDR3 has 13 amino acids. V was trimmed by 7 bases and J by 2 bases, leaving 12 bases between them. The DNA for the CDR3 is TGCAGCGCCGCCAGGGCAACCTACAATGAGCAGTTCTTC. Translation gives CSAARATYNEQFF.